The source of this TCR beta chain is a study of T cells in Graves' hyperthyroidism and ophthalmopathy. Whole-study findings and limits: Stable hyperthyroidism was separated from ophthalmopathy by a model based on 13 V-J features.

There are many counts of this clonotype. Its antigen is undetermined. There are 13 residues in the CDR3. Trimming removed 2 bases at V and 6 bases at J, with 10 bases between. Germline V CDR1 and CDR2: MNHNY, SVGAGI (reference sequence). Amplified TCR beta CDR3 regions derived from RNA transcripts. TCR CDR3 underwent first-round RT-PCR with the HTBI primer set. TCRdb analysed the multiplex PCR reads with MiXCR anew, one entry per CDR3 protein. The repertoire holds fewer than 500,000 distinct CDR3 sequences, roughly 12% seen once, with less than 25% in the top ten. The blood was taken when hyperthyroidism was first diagnosed, before any ophthalmopathy symptoms showed up.

This TCR was recovered from a man aged 25-45 years with Graves' hyperthyroidism that later progressed to Graves' ophthalmopathy. What was sequenced was blood. This rearrangement joins TRBV6-6 to TRBJ1-2; the D gene is possibly TRBD1 (5 bases). CDR3 protein: CASSYGEGNGYTF. The CDR3 nucleotides read TGTGCCAGCAGTTACGGAGAGGGGAATGGCTACACCTTC.